A single sample gave rise to the 10 T cell receptor beta chains below, sequenced in a study of T cell clonality in common variable immunodeficiency. Assay used: immunoSEQ multiplex PCR; TCRdb lists only in-frame clones, some missing. The table lists around 45,000 clones, with no singletons. The sequenced sample consisted of peripheral blood mononuclear cells. The receptors were sampled from a person aged 18 to 75 in good health.

This clone has a count of ten or more. The read ends 3 residues early relative to the CDR3; the germline J gene fills the gap. V and J are TRBV7-2 and TRBJ2-7, with 9 bases lining up with TRBD1. CDR1 and CDR2 (germline): SGHTA, FQGNSA. The CDR3 contains 15 residues. V was pared by 5 bases and J by 0 bases, with 5 bases of the junction left unmatched. The CDR3 DNA, read in part, is TGTGCCAGCAGCCCGGGACAGGGCAGCTCCTACGAG. This codes for CASSPGQGSSYE. The CDR3 in its entirety is CASSPGQGSSYEQYF.

There are many counts of this clone. The CDR3 goes on 3 residues after the read ends, and that part is filled in from the germline J gene. V usage is TRBV20-1 and J usage is TRBJ1-5, with a tentative D call TRBD1 (6 bases). Germline CDR1 and CDR2: DFQATT and SNEGSKA (reference sequence). V was clipped by 5 bases and J by 5 bases, with 13 bases between them. The CDR3 is made up of 13 amino acids. The CDR3 reads CSAGPQGDQPQHF. The covered CDR3 bases are TGCAGTGCTGGTCCACAGGGTGATCAGCCC.

This clone was found many times. The missing CDR3 end, 3 residues past where the read stops, is filled in from the germline J gene. V is TRBV6-2 or TRBV6-3 and J is TRBJ2-5; maybe TRBD1 (5 bases). There are 16 residues in the CDR3. With 0 bases removed from V and 5 bases from J, the gap between germline ends came to 16 bases. Germline CDR1 and CDR2: MNHEY and SVGEGT. The DNA read from the CDR3 is TGTGCCAGCAGTTACTCTTTCGACAGAGCAGGGGAGACC. As protein: CASSYSFDRAGET. The complete CDR3 protein is CASSYSFDRAGETQYF.

This clone was seen repeatedly, ten times or more. Read data end 3 residues before the CDR3 end; the end is taken from the germline J gene. The genes are TRBV6-2 or TRBV6-3 and TRBJ2-2; D unclear. V was pared by 7 bases and J by 6 bases, with 15 bases between. The CDR3 extends over 14 amino acids. The V gene's germline CDR1 is MNHEY and CDR2 SVGEGT. The CDR3 sequence: CASTYHPRAGELFF. The sequenced CDR3 bases are TGTGCCAGCACCTACCATCCAAGAGCCGGGGAG.

This clone was picked up many times. The DNA ends 3 residues before the CDR3 does, and the rest of the CDR3 is filled in from the germline J gene. The chain recombines TRBV19 with TRBJ1-2; 7 positions agree with TRBD1. This CDR3 contains 13 residues. J was trimmed by 7 bases and V by 5 bases; bases with no gene match: 7. Germline V gene sequence: CDR1 LNHDA, CDR2 SQIVND (reference sequence). The part of the CDR3 DNA that was read is TGTGCCAGTAGTCGACAGGGCGTCGTTGGC. Translation: CASSRQGVVG. The entire CDR3 is CASSRQGVVGYTF.

In this sample, this clone turned up many times. Coverage ceases 3 residues before the CDR3 finishes, and the germline J gene fills in the end. Different DNA sequences within this sample yield the same CDR3. The chain employs TRBV20-1 and TRBJ2-3, with 11 bases matching TRBD2. The CDR3 runs 15 residues. Losses at the gene ends were 6 bases for V and 0 bases for J; bases not matched to a gene: 5. Germline values: CDR1 DFQATT, CDR2 SNEGSKA (reference sequence). This CDR3 reads CSARGTSGSTDTQYF. CDR3 bases read: TGCAGTGCAAGGGGGACTAGCGGAAGCACAGATACG.

This clone was detected ten times or more. With the read ending 3 residues before the CDR3 end, the germline J gene is used to fill in that end. This chain links TRBV7-9 with TRBJ2-5; no clear D gene. V was cut by 4 bases and J by 5 bases, with 5 bases left in between. CDR1 and CDR2 from the germline V gene are SEHNR and FQNEAQ (reference sequence). CDR3 length: 11 residues. Partial CDR3 DNA: TGTGCCAGCAGCTACGCGGAGACC. This translates into CASSYAET. The entire CDR3 protein reads CASSYAETQYF.

This clone has ten or more counts. The sequenced part of the CDR3 DNA is TGCAGTGCTAGAGATTTGGTGACTAGCGGGAGTACAGATACG. Residues: CSARDLVTSGSTDT. The whole CDR3 sequence reads CSARDLVTSGSTDTQYF. The V and J genes are TRBV20-1 and TRBJ2-3; TRBD2 matches 12 bases. The read terminates 3 residues before the CDR3 end, so the remaining end is supplied by the germline J gene. The V and J ends lost 0 bases and 3 bases, in that order; junction bases with no gene match: 7. There are 17 residues in the CDR3. The germline V gene has CDR1 DFQATT and CDR2 SNEGSKA (reference sequence).

This clone was recorded at least ten times. The read finishes 3 residues shy of the CDR3 end, and the germline J gene is used to complete it. The chain employs TRBV20-1 and TRBJ2-2; 7 positions agree with TRBD2. V shed 2 bases and J 7 bases; nucleotides not matched to a gene: 10. Germline assignment: CDR1 DFQATT and CDR2 SNEGSKA (reference sequence). This CDR3 comprises 15 residues. This CDR3 is CSARSGTTGGGELFF. The CDR3 DNA, read in part, is TGCAGTGCTAGATCTGGGACTACTGGGGGCGGGGAG.

This clone has ten or more counts. The DNA ends 3 residues before the CDR3 does, and the rest of the CDR3 is filled in from the germline J gene. This rearrangement joins TRBV7-2 to TRBJ2-1; the D gene is possibly TRBD1 (6 bases). The V gene's germline CDR1 is SGHTA and CDR2 FQGNSA. The CDR3 contains 13 residues. The germline V and J ends were trimmed by 8 bases and 1 base, with 9 bases remaining between them. CDR3 bases read: TGTGCCAGCGGGGGCAAATCCTACAATGAG. It is translated as CASGGKSYNE. The full CDR3 sequence reads CASGGKSYNEQFF.